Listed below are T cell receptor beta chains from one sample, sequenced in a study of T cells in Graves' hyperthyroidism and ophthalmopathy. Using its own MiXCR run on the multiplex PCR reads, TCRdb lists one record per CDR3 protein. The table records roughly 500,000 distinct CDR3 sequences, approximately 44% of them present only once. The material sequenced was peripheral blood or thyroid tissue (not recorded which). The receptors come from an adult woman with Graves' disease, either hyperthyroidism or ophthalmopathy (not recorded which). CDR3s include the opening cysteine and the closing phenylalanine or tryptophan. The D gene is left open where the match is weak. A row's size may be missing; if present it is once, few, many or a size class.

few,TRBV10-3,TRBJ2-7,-,CAISEEGIEQYF,TGTGCCATCAGTGAGGAGGGGATCGAGCAGTACTTC
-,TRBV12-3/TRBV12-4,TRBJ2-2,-,CAGSLPGELFF,TGTGCCGGCAGTTTGCCCGGGGAGCTGTTTTTT
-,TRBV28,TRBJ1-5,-,CASRGFAMANQPQHF,TGTGCCAGCAGGGGGTTTGCCATGGCTAATCAGCCCCAGCATTTT
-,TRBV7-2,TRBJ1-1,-,CASSPRVGRQDTEAFF,TGTGCCAGCAGCCCCCGAGTCGGCAGACAAGACACTGAAGCTTTCTTT
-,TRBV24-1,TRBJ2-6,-,CATSDTQAFSGANVLTF,TGTGCCACCAGTGATACTCAGGCCTTCTCTGGGGCCAACGTCCTGACTTTC
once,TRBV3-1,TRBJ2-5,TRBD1,CASSRTGRRRETQYF,TGTGCCAGCAGCCGGACAGGACGCAGACGGGAGACCCAGTACTTC
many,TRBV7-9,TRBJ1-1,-,CASSLGPGAFF,TGTGCCAGCAGCTTGGGCCCAGGAGCTTTCTTT
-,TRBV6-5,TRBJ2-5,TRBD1,CASAQGARDNQPQYF,TGTGCCAGTGCCCAGGGGGCGAGAGACAATCAGCCCCAGTACTTC
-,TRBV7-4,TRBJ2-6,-,CASSHNSGANVPTF,TGTGCCAGCAGTCATAACTCTGGGGCCAACGTCCCGACTTTC
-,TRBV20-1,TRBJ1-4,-,CSAREGFNGKLFF,TGCAGCGCTAGGGAGGGTTTTAATGGAAAACTGTTTTTT
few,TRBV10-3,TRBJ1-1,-,CAISEEGLAFF,TGTGCCATCAGTGAGGAGGGGTTAGCTTTCTTT
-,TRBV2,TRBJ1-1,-,CACKAEVNTEAFF,TGTGCCTGCAAGGCTGAAGTTAACACTGAAGCTTTCTTT
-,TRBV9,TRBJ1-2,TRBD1,CASSVDTGERGYTF,TGTGCCAGCAGCGTAGATACAGGGGAACGTGGCTACACCTTC
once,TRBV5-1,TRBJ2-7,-,CASRRGGGYNEQYF,TGCGCCAGCAGAAGGGGAGGGGGTTACAATGAGCAGTACTTC
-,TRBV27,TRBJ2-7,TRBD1,CASSLGTGGAYEQYF,TGTGCCAGCAGTTTAGGGACAGGGGGCGCCTACGAGCAGTACTTC
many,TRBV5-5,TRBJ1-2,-,CASSLTASGYGYTF,TGTGCCAGCAGCTTGACTGCTTCCGGCTATGGCTACACCTTC
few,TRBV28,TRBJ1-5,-,CASSPGGGRYDQPQHF,TGTGCCAGCAGTCCTGGTGGGGGCAGGTACGATCAGCCCCAGCATTTT
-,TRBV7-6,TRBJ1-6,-,CASSLLGADSPLHF,TGTGCCAGCAGCTTGCTGGGGGCCGATTCACCCCTCCACTTT
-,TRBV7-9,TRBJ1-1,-,CASSLGAVGDTEAFF,TGTGCCAGCAGCTTAGGGGCCGTAGGGGACACTGAAGCTTTCTTT
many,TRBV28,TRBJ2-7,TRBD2,CASTQAGLPNYEQYF,TGTGCCAGCACCCAAGCGGGACTACCAAACTACGAGCAGTACTTC
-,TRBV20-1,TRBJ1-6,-,CSASLPMGHSPLHF,TGCAGTGCTAGCCTACCTATGGGGCATTCACCCCTCCACTTT
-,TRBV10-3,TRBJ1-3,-,CAISAYQGGNTIYF,TGTGCCATCAGTGCGTACCAGGGCGGAAACACCATATATTTT
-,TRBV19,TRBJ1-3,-,CASTEGTSGNTIYF,TGTGCCAGTACGGAGGGGACCTCTGGAAACACCATATATTTT
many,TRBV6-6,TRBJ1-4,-,CASLSTGEKLFF,TGTGCCAGTCTATCCACGGGTGAAAAACTGTTTTTT
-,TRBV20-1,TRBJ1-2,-,CSAIVKGDRYTF,TGCAGTGCTATAGTAAAGGGTGATCGCTACACCTTC
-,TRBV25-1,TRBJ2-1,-,CASIGRRGNEQFF,TGTGCCAGCATCGGCAGGCGGGGAAATGAGCAGTTCTTC
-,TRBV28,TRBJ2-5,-,CASSRSGGETQYF,TGTGCCAGCAGTAGGTCAGGCGGAGAGACCCAGTACTTC
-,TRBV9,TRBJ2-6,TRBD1,CASSVGSLDRAGANVLTF,TGTGCCAGCAGCGTAGGGAGCCTTGACAGGGCTGGGGCCAACGTCCTGACTTTC
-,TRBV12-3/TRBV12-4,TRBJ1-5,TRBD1,CASSPFGRGHQPQHF,TGTGCCAGCAGTCCCTTCGGCAGGGGGCATCAGCCCCAGCATTTT
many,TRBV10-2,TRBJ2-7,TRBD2,CASSPLAGHSYEQYF,TGCGCCAGCAGTCCTCTAGCGGGCCACTCCTACGAGCAGTACTTC
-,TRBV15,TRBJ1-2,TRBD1,CATSSVLGTGNYGYTF,TGTGCCACCAGCAGTGTACTTGGGACAGGGAACTATGGCTACACCTTC
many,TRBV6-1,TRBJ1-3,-,CASSAAGRLNTIYF,TGTGCCAGCAGTGCCGCCGGAAGATTAAACACCATATATTTT
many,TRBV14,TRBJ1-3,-,CASATGNTIYF,TGTGCCAGCGCTACGGGAAACACCATATATTTT
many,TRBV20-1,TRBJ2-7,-,CSARARAGSVDF,TGCAGTGCTAGAGCTCGGGCAGGCTCAGTAGACTTC
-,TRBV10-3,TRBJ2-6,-,CAISDVGTSGANVLTF,TGTGCCATCAGTGATGTGGGGACCTCTGGGGCCAACGTCCTGACTTTC
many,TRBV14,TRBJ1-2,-,CASSHAGQLFYGYTF,TGTGCCAGCAGCCACGCAGGGCAATTATTCTATGGCTACACCTTC
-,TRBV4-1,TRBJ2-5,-,CASSQEPGRMDGGLETQYF,TGCGCCAGCAGCCAAGAACCAGGAAGGATGGATGGAGGTCTAGAGACCCAGTACTTC
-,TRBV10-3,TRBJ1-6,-,CASSLSPSGAALHF,TGTGCCAGCAGTCTCTCACCCTCCGGGGCTGCCCTCCACTTT
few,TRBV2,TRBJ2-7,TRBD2,CASRRTSGTYEQYF,TGTGCCAGCAGGCGGACTAGCGGGACCTACGAGCAGTACTTC
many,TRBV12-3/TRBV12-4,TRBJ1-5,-,CASAPALRPQHF,TGTGCCAGCGCTCCGGCCCTCCGGCCCCAGCATTTT
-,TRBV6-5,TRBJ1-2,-,CASSSRGARGYTF,TGTGCCAGCAGTTCCCGGGGAGCACGGGGCTACACCTTC
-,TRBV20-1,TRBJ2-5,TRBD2,CSARGTSGKQETQYF,TGCAGTGCTAGGGGGACTAGCGGGAAACAAGAGACCCAGTACTTC
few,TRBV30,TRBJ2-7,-,CAWRGGRTSSYEQYF,TGTGCCTGGAGGGGGGGCAGGACTAGCTCCTACGAGCAGTACTTC
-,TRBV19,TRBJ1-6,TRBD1,CASNGQGGSPLHF,TGTGCCAGTAATGGACAGGGGGGCTCACCCCTCCACTTT
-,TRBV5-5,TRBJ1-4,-,CASSAAGATNEKLFF,TGTGCCAGCAGCGCTGCGGGGGCAACTAATGAAAAACTGTTTTTT
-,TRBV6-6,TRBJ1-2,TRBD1,CASSYSWDRVFKPSYGYTF,TGTGCCAGCAGTTACTCGTGGGACAGGGTCTTCAAGCCTTCATATGGCTACACCTTC
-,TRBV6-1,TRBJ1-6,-,CASSGGGSNQPLHF,TGTGCCAGCAGCGGAGGGGGTAGCAATCAGCCCCTCCACTTT
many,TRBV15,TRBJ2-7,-,CATSETNGGGSSEQYF,TGTGCCACCAGCGAAACGAACGGAGGCGGCAGCTCCGAGCAGTACTTC
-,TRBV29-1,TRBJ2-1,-,CSVSALIANNEQFF,TGCAGCGTTTCCGCGCTAATTGCAAACAATGAGCAGTTCTTC
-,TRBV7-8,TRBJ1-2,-,CASSTVGGDYGFTF,TGTGCCAGCAGCACGGTGGGAGGTGACTATGGCTTCACCTTC
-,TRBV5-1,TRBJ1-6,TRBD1,CASSSAPDRGFSPLHF,TGCGCCAGCAGCTCAGCTCCGGACAGGGGGTTCTCACCCCTCCACTTT
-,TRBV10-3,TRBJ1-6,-,CAAAGNNSPLHF,TGTGCCGCAGCAGGCAATAATTCACCCCTCCACTTT
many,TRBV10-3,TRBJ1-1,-,CAISDLGNTEAFF,TGTGCCATCAGTGATCTGGGGAACACTGAAGCTTTCTTT
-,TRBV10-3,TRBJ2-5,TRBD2,CAISRPRLAQETQYF,TGTGCCATCAGCCGACCGAGACTAGCTCAAGAGACCCAGTACTTC
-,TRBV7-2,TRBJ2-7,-,CASSSTGSEQYF,TGCGCCAGCAGCTCAACAGGGAGCGAGCAGTACTTC
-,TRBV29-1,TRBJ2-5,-,CSVERPPRVGTQYF,TGCAGCGTTGAACGTCCCCCGCGGGTGGGAACCCAGTACTTC
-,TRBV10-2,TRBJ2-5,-,CASFGRRETQYF,TGCGCCAGTTTCGGTCGAAGAGAGACCCAGTACTTC